The 4 T cell receptor beta chains presented below share a single source sample, sequenced in a study of CD4 T cells in relation to SARS-CoV-2 and coronaviruses. CD4+ T cells from unexposed donors were obtained before the COVID-19 pandemic (2011-2018). Isolation of CD4+ T cells took place after approximately eleven days in culture. These TCRs' antigens remain unknown. Clones were read by immunoSEQ multiplex PCR, and TCRdb kept only the in-frame ones, dropping some. The sample shows roughly 18,000 clones, 65% to 75% of them seen only once. Sequences were obtained from CD4+ T cells from PBMCs, cultured in vitro. These receptors came from a human donor in good health.

This chain connects TRBV19 to TRBJ1-2; a weak D match, TRBD1 (6 bases). V was pared by 5 bases and J by 3 bases, with 16 bases between. Germline values: CDR1 LNHDA, CDR2 SQIVND (reference sequence). The CDR3 totals 15 residues. CDR3 in DNA: TGTGCCAGTAGTGCCCGAGGGGGGGCGGACTATGGCTACACCTTC. This codes for CASSARGGADYGYTF. The variable domain in full, with the rest retrieved from reference TRBV19 and TRBJ1-2, is DGGITQSPKYLFRKEGQNVTLSCEQNLNHDAMYWYRQDPGQGLRLIYYSQIVNDFQKGDIAEGYSVSREKKESFPLTVTSAQKNPTAFYLCASSARGGADYGYTFGSGTRLTVV.

The rearrangement joins TRBV19 to TRBJ2-3; possible D gene TRBD2, 5 bases. The germline CDR1 and CDR2 sequences are LNHDA and SQIVND (reference sequence). Between the trimmed V and J ends, which lost 6 bases and 1 base, there was a span of 17 bases. The CDR3 loop spans 16 amino acids. The CDR3 sequence is CASRDLLALRTDTQYF. The CDR3 region has the DNA TGTGCCAGTAGGGACTTACTCGCCCTCCGCACAGATACGCAGTATTTT.

With regard to this clone: At the DNA level, this CDR3 is encoded by other sequences in the same sample as well. The rearrangement joins TRBV5-5 to TRBJ2-7; weak D call: TRBD2 (5 bases). The ends were cut back, 0 bases at V and 0 bases at J, with 7 bases in the middle. Per the germline V gene, CDR1 is SGHKS and CDR2 is YYEKEE (reference sequence). CDR3 length: 14 amino acids. CDR3 DNA sequence: TGTGCCAGCAGCTTGGTCGGGAACTCCTACGAGCAGTACTTC. Its protein product is CASSLVGNSYEQYF.

This rearrangement joins TRBV14 to TRBJ2-5, with a tentative D call TRBD1 (6 bases). The CDR3 has 16 residues. Germline loops: CDR1 SGHDN, CDR2 FVKESK. V lost 4 bases to trimming and J lost 7 bases, with 22 bases between them. The CDR3 here is CASSRRKPGDLATQYF. The CDR3 DNA is TGTGCCAGCAGCCGAAGGAAGCCAGGGGATTTAGCGACCCAGTACTTC.